This TCR beta chain was documented in a study of blood T cell repertoires in COVID-19. In the source study's methods: Reference gene primer amplification gave estimated nucleated cell counts. Some clones are missing from TCRdb's copy, which holds only in-frame ones; the method was immunoSEQ multiplex PCR. That table gives V, J and clone size, and the DNA gave D and trimming. The sample has 200,000 or so clones, approximately 80% seen once; the top ten hold 15% to 20%. With V trimmed by 6 bases and J by 2 bases, 0 bases remained unmatched. The CDR3 consists of 13 residues. CDR1 is MNHEY and CDR2 is SVGAGI in the germline V gene.

The source of this sequence is a human donor in a cohort sampled during active COVID-19. The sequencing input was peripheral blood. The chain combines TRBV6-5 with TRBJ1-5; 8 bases align to TRBD1. CDR3 sequence (DNA): TGTGCCAGCAGGGGACAGGGCAATCAGCCCCAGCATTTT. It codes for CASRGQGNQPQHF.